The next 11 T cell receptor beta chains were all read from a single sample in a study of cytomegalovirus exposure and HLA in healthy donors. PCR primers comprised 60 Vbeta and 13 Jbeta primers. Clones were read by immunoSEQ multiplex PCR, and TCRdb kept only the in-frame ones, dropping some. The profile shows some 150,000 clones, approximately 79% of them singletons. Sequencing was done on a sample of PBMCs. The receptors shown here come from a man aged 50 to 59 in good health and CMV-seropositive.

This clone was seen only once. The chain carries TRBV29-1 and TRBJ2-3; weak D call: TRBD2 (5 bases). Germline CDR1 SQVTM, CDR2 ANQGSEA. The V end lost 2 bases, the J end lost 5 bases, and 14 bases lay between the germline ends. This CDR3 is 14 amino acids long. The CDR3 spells CSVEPSRNIDTQYF. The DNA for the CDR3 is TGCAGCGTTGAACCTAGCAGAAATATAGATACGCAGTATTTT.

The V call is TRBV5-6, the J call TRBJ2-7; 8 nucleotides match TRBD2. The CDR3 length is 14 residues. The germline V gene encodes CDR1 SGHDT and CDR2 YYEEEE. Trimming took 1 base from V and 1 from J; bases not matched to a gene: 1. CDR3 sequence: CASSLREGSYEQYF. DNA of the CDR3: TGTGCCAGCAGCTTGCGGGAGGGGTCCTACGAGCAGTACTTC.

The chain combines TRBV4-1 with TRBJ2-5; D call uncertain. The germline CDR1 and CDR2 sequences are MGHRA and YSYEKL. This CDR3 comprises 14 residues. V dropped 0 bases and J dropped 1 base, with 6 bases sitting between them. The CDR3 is CASSQDPSQETQYF. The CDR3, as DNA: TGCGCCAGCAGCCAAGATCCCTCCCAAGAGACCCAGTACTTC.

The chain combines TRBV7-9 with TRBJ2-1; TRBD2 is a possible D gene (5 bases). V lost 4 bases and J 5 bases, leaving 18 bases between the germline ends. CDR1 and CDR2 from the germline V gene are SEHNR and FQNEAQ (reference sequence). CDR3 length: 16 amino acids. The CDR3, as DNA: TGTGCCAGCAGCTCTCTATGGGGAGCCAATAACAATGAGCAGTTCTTC. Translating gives CASSSLWGANNNEQFF.

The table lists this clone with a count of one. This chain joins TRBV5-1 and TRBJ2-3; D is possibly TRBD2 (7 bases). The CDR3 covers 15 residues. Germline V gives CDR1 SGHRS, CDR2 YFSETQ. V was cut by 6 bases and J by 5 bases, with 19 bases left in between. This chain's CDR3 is CASMRGPGGGDTQYF. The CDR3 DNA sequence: TGCGCCAGCATGCGGGGGCCGGGGGGAGGAGATACGCAGTATTTT.

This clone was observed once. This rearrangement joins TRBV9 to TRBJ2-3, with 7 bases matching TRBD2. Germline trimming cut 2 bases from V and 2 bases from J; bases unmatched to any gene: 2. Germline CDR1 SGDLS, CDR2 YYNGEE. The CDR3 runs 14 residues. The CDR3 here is CASSVLADTDTQYF. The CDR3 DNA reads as TGTGCCAGCAGCGTTCTAGCGGACACAGATACGCAGTATTTT.

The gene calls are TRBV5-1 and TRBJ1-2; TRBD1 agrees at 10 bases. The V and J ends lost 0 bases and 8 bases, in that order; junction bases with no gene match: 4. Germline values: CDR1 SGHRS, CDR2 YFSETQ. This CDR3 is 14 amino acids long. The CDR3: CASSLGQGAEGYTF. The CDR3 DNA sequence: TGCGCCAGCAGCTTGGGACAGGGGGCGGAGGGCTACACCTTC.

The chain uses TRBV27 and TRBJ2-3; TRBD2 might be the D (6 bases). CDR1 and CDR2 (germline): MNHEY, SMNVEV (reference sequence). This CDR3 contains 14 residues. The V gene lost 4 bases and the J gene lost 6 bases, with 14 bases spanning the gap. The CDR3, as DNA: TGTGCCAGCAGTTCCTCGACTAGTAGGGATACGCAGTATTTT. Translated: CASSSSTSRDTQYF.

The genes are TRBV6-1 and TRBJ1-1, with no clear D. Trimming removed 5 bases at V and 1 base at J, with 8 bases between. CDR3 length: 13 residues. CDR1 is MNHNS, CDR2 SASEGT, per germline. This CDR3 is CASSSTENTEAFF. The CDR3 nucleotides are TGTGCCAGCAGTTCTACAGAGAACACTGAAGCTTTCTTT.

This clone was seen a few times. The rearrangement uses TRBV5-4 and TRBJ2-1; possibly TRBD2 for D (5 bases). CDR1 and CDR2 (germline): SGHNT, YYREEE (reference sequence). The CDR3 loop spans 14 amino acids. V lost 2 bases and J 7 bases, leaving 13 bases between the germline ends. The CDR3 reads CASSLPGDYNEQFF. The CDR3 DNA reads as TGTGCCAGCAGCTTACCGGGCGACTATAATGAGCAGTTCTTC.

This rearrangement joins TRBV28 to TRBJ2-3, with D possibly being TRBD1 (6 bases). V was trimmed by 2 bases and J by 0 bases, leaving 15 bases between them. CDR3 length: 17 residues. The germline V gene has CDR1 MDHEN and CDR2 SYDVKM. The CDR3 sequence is CASSLGQGLSSTDTQYF. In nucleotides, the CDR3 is TGTGCCAGCAGTTTAGGGCAGGGGCTCTCTAGCACAGATACGCAGTATTTT.